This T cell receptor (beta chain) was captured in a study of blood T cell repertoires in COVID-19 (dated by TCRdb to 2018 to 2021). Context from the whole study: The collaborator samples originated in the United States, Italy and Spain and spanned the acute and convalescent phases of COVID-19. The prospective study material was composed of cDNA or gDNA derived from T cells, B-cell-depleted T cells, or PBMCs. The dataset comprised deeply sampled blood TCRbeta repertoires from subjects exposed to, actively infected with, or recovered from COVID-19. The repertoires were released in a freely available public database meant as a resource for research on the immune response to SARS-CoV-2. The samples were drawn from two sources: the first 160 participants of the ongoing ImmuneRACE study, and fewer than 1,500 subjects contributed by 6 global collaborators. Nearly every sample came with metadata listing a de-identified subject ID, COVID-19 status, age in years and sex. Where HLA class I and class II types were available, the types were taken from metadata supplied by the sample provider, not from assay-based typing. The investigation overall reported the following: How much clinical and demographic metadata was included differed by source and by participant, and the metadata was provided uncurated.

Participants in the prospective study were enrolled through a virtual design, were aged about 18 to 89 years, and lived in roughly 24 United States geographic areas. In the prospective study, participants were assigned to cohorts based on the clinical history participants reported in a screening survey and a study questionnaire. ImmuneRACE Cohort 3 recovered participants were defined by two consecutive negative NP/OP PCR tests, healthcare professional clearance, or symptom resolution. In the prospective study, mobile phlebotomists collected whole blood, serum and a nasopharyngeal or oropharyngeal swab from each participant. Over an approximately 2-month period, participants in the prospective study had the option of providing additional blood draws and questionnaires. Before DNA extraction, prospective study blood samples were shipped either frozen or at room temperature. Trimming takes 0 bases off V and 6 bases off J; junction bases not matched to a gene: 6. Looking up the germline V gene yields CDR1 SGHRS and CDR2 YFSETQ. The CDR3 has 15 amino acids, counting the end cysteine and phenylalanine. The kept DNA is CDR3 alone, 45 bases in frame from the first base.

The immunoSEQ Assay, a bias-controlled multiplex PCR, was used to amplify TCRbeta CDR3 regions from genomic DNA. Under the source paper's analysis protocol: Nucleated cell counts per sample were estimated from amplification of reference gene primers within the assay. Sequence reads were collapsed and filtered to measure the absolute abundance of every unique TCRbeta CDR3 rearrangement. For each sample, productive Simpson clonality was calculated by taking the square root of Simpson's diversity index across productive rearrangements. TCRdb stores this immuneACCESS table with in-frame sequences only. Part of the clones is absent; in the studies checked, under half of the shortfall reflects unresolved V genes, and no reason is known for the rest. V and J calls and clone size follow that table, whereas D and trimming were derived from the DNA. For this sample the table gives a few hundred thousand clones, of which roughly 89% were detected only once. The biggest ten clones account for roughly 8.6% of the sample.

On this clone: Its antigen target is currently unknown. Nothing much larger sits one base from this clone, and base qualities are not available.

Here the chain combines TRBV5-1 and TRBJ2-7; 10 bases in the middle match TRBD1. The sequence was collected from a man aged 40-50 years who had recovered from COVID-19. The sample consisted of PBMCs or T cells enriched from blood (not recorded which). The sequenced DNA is TGCGCCAGCAGCTTGGACAGACAGGGGGCCGTCGAGCAGTACTTC. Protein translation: CASSLDRQGAVEQYF.